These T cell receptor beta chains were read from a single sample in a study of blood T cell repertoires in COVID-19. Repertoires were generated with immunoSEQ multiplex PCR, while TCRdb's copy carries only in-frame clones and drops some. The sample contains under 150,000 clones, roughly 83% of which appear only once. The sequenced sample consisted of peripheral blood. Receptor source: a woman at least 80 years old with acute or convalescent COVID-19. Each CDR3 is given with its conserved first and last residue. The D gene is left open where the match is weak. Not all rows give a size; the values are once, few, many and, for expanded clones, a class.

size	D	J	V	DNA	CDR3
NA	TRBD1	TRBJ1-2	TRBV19	TGTGCCAGTAAGCGGGGACAGGGGAGCGGCTACACCTTC	CASKRGQGSGYTF
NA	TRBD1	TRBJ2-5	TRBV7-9	TGTGCCAGCAGCCCGGACAGGGAGTATGAGACCCAGTACTTC	CASSPDREYETQYF
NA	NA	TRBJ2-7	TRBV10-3	TGTGCCATCAGTGCGGGGAAGGTGGCCGAGCAGTACTTC	CAISAGKVAEQYF
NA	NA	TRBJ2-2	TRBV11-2	TGTGCCAGCAGCGACGGGATTGGTACCGGGGAGCTGTTTTTT	CASSDGIGTGELFF
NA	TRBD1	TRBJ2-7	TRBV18	TGTGCCAGCTCACTCGGACAGGGGATGAGCAACGAGCAGTACTTC	CASSLGQGMSNEQYF
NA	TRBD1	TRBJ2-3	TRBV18	TGTGCCAGCTCACCCCGACAGGGGGCGTTGACAGATACGCAGTATTTT	CASSPRQGALTDTQYF
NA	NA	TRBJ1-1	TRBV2	TGTGCCAGCACCACGGGACTGATGAACACTGAAGCTTTCTTT	CASTTGLMNTEAFF
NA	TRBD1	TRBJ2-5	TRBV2	TGTGCCAGCAGTTCCGGGACAGGGGGCGCCCCCCAAGAGACCCAGTACTTC	CASSSGTGGAPQETQYF
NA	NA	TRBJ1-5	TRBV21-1	TGTGCCAGCAGCAAAATCGGGGGGGATACAGGGAACAATCAGCCCCAGCATTTT	CASSKIGGDTGNNQPQHF
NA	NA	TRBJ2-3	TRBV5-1	TGCGCCAGCAGCTTGGCCGCAGGGGTGGCAGATACGCAGTATTTT	CASSLAAGVADTQYF
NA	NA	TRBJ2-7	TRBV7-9	TGTGCCAGCAGCTTAGCGTTATATAGGGACAAGGAAATATACTTC	CASSLALYRDKEIYF
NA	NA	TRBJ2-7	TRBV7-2	TGTGCCAGCAGCTTAACGGGAGCCTCCTACGAGCAGTACTTC	CASSLTGASYEQYF
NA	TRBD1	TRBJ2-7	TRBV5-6	TGTGCCAGCAGCAGGACTGGACAGGGGAGAAGCTCCTACGAGCAGTACTTC	CASSRTGQGRSSYEQYF
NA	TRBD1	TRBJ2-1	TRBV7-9	TGTGCCAGCAGCGGGACAGAATACAATGAGCAGTTCTTC	CASSGTEYNEQFF
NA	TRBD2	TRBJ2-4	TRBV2	TGTGCCAGCACCATCGACCGGGGGGGCGTCAAAAACATTCAGTACTTC	CASTIDRGGVKNIQYF
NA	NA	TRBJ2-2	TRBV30	TGTGCCTGGAGTGCCACCCAGGGGTACACCGGGGAGCTGTTTTTT	CAWSATQGYTGELFF
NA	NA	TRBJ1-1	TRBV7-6	TGTGCCAGCAGCTTAGCAGGGGTGAACACTGAAGCTTTCTTT	CASSLAGVNTEAFF
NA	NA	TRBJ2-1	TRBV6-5	TGTGCCAGCAGGGGGGGATCCTGGAATGAGCAGTTCTTC	CASRGGSWNEQFF
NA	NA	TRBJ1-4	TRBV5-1	TGCGCCAGCAGCTCGGAGGCAACTAATGAAAAACTGTTTTTT	CASSSEATNEKLFF
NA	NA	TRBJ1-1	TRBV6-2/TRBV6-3	TGTGCCAGCAGTTACTTTAGCCTCATGAACACTGAAGCTTTCTTT	CASSYFSLMNTEAFF
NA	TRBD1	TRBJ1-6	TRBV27	TGTGCCAGCAGTTTCTGGGTGGACAGGTCTAATTCACCCCTCCACTTT	CASSFWVDRSNSPLHF
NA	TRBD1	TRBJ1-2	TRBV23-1	TGCGCCAGCAGTCCAGGGAGACAGGGGGTCTATGGCTACACCTTC	CASSPGRQGVYGYTF
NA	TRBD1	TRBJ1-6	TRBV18	TGTGCCAGCTCACCAGACAGGGGTGGATCACCCCTCCACTTT	CASSPDRGGSPLHF
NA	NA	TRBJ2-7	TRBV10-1	TGCGCCAGCAGCCCGGGACTCCTTCCCTACGAGCAGTACTTC	CASSPGLLPYEQYF
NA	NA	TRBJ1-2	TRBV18	TGTGCCAGCTCACCCGGAGGGGACTTCTATGGCTACACCTTC	CASSPGGDFYGYTF
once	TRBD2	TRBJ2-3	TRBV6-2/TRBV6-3	TGTGCCAGCAGTTACGGGGGGACTAGGAAGGATACGCAGTATTTT	CASSYGGTRKDTQYF
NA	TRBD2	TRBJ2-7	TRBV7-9	TGTGCCAGCACTGACGGGACTAGCGGGAAGAGCTCCTACGAGCAGTACTTC	CASTDGTSGKSSYEQYF
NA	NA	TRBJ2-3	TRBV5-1	TGCGCCAGCAGCTTCACCAAGATTCCTCCTACTACAGATACGCAGTATTTT	CASSFTKIPPTTDTQYF
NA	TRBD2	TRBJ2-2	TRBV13	TGTGCCCGCGGGCGGGGGGGCTACGCCGGGGAGCTGTTTTTT	CARGRGGYAGELFF
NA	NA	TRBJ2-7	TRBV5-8	TGTGCCAGCAGCTTGGGACAGATGGGGACCTACGAGCAGTACTTC	CASSLGQMGTYEQYF
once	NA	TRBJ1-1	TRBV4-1	TGCGCCAGCAGCCAAGCAGTTTCAGTCACTGAAGCTTTCTTT	CASSQAVSVTEAFF
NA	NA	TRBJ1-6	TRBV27	TGTGCCAGCAGTTTAACAGGGTACGACAATTCACCCCTCCACTTT	CASSLTGYDNSPLHF
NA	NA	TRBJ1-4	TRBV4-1	TGCGCCAGCAGCCAAGTAGGGGGGGTATGGGAAAAACTGTTTTTT	CASSQVGGVWEKLFF
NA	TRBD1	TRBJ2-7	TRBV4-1	TGCGCCAGCAGCCAAGATGAGGGACAGGGAAACGAGCAGTACTTC	CASSQDEGQGNEQYF
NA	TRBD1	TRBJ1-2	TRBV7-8	TGTGCCAGCAGCTACCGGGACAGGGAGAACTATGGCTACACCTTC	CASSYRDRENYGYTF
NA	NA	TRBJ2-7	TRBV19	TGTGCCAGTAGCCGAAGACAGGGAGGATACGAGCAGTACTTC	CASSRRQGGYEQYF